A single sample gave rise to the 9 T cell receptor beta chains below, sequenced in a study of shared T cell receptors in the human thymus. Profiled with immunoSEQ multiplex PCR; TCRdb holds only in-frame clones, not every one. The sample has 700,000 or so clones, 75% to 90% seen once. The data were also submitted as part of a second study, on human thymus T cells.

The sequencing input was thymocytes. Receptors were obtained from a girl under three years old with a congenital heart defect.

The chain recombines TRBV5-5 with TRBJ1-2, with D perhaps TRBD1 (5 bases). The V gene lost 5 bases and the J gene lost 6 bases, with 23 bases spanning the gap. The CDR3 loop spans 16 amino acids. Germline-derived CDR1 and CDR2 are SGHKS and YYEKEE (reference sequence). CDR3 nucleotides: TGTGCCAGCAGGCTTACCCCCCCTGGACACCAGAATGGCTACACCTTC. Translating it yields CASRLTPPGHQNGYTF.

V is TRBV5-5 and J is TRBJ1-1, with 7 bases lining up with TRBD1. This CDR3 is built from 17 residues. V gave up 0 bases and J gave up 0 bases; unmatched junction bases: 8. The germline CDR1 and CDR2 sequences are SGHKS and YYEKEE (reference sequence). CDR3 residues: CASSLGGDSFMNTEAFF. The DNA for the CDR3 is TGTGCCAGCAGCTTGGGGGGGGACAGTTTCATGAACACTGAAGCTTTCTTT.

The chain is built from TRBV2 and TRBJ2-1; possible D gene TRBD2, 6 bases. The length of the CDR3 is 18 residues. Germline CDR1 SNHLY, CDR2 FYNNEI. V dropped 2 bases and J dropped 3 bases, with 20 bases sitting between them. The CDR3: CASSENRVASAYYNEQFF. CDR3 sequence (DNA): TGTGCCAGCAGTGAAAATCGGGTGGCTAGCGCCTACTACAATGAGCAGTTCTTC.

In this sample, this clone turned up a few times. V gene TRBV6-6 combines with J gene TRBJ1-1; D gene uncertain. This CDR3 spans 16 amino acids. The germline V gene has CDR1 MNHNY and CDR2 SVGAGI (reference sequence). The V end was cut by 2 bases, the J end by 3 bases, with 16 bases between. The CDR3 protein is CASSYKILSVDTEAFF. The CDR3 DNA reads TGTGCCAGCAGTTACAAAATACTAAGCGTCGACACTGAAGCTTTCTTT.

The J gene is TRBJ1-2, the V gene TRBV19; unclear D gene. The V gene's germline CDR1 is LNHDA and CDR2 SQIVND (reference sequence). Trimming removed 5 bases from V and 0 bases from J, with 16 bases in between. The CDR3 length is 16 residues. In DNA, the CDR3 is TGTGCCAGTAGTTCCTCTATTGGGAGGCCTAACTATGGCTACACCTTC. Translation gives CASSSSIGRPNYGYTF.

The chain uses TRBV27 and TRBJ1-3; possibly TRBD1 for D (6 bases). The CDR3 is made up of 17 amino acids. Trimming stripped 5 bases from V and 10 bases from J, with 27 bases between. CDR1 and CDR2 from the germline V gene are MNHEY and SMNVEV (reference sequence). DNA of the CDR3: TGTGCCAGCAGTCCAACGACCCAACAGGGACCTGAAAGGACCATATATTTT. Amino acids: CASSPTTQQGPERTIYF.

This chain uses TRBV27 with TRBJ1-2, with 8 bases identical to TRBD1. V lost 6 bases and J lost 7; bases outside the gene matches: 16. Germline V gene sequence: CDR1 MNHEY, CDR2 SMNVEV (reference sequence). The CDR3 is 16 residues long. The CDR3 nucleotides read TGTGCCAGCAGAAAAATACCGGGACAGGAGAGTGGTGGCTACACCTTC. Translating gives CASRKIPGQESGGYTF.

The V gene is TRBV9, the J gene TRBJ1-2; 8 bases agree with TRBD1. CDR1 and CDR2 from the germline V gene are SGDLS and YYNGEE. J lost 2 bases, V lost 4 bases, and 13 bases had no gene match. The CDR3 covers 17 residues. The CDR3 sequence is CASSSIGVGDRNYGYTF. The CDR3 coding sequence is TGTGCCAGCAGCTCCATCGGGGTAGGGGACAGGAACTATGGCTACACCTTC.

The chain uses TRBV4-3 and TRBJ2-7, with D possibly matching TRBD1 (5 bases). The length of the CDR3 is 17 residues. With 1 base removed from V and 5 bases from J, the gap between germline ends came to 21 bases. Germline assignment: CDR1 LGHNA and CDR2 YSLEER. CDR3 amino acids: CASSQAQNGAGRNEQYF. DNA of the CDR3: TGCGCCAGCAGCCAAGCTCAAAATGGAGCAGGGCGGAACGAGCAGTACTTC.